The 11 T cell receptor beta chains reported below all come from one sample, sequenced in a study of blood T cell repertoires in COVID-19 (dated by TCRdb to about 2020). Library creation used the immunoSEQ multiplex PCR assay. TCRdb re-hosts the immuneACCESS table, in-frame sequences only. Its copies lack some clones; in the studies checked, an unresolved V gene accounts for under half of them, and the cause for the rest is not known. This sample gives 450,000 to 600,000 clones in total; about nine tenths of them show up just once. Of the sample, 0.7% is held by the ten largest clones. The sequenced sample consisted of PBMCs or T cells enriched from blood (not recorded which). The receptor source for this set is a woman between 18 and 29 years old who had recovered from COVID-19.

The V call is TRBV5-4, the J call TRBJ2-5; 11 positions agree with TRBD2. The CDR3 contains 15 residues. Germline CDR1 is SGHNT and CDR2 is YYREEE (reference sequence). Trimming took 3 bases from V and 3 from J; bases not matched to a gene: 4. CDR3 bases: TGTGCCAGCAGCTCGGGACTAGCGGTCGAAGAGACCCAGTACTTC. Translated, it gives CASSSGLAVEETQYF.

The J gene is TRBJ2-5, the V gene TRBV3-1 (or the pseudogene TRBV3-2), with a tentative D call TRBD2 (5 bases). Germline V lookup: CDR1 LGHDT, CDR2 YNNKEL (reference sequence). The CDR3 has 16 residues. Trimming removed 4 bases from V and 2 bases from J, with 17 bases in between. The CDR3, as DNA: TGTGCCAGCAGCCGCCTTGAACGGGGAGCACAAGAGACCCAGTACTTC. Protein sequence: CASSRLERGAQETQYF.

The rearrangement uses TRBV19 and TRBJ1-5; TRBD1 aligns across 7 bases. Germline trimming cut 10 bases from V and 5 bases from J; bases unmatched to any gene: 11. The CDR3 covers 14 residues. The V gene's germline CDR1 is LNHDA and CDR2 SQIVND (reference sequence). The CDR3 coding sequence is TGTGCCACTCGACAGGGTGCCAAAGATCAGCCCCAGCATTTT. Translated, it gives CATRQGAKDQPQHF.

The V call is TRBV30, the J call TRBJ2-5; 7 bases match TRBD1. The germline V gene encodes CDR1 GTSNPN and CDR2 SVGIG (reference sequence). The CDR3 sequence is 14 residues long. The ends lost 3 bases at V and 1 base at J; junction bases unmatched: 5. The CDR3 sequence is CAWSGRQGQETQYF. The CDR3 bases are TGTGCCTGGAGCGGAAGACAGGGCCAAGAGACCCAGTACTTC. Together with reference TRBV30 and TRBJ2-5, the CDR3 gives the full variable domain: SQTIHQWPATLVQPVGSPLSLECTVEGTSNPNLYWYRQAAGRGLQLLFYSVGIGQISSEVPQNLSASRPQDRQFILSSKKLLLSDSGFYLCAWSGRQGQETQYFGPGTRLLVL.

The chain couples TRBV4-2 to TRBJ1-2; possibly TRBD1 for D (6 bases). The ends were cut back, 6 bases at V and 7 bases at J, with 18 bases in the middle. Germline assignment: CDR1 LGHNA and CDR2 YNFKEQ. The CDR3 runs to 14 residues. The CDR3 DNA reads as TGTGCCAGCAGGGAGATAGGGGGTGGAAGTGGCTACACCTTC. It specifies CASREIGGGSGYTF.

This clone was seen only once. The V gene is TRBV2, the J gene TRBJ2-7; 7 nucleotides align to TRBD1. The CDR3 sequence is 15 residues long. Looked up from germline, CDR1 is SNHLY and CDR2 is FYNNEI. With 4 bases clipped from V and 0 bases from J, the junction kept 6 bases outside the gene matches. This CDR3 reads CASSGATGNSYEQYF. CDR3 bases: TGTGCCAGCAGTGGGGCGACAGGGAACTCCTACGAGCAGTACTTC.

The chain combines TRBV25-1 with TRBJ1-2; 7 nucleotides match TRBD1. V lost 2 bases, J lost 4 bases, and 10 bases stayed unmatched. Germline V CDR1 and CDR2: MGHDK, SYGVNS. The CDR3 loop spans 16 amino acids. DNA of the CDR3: TGTGCCAGCAGTGAACTCAGTACCGGGACAGCCTATGGCTACACCTTC. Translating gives CASSELSTGTAYGYTF.

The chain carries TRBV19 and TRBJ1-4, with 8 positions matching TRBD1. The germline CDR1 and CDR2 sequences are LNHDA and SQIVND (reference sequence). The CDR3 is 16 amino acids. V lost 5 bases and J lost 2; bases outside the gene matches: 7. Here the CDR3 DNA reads TGTGCCAGTAGTGCGGGGACAGGAAGCACTAATGAAAAACTGTTTTTT. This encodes CASSAGTGSTNEKLFF.

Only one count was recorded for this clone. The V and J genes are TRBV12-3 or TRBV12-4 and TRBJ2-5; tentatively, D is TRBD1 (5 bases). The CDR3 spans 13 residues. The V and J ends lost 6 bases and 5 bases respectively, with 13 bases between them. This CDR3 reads CASRPQGGETQYF. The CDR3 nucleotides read TGTGCCAGCAGACCCCAGGGTGGGGAGACCCAGTACTTC.

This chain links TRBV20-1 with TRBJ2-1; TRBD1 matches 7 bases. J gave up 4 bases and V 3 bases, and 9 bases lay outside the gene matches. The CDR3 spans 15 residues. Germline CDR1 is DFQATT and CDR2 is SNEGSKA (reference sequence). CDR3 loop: CSASLGTVSYNEQFF. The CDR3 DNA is TGCAGTGCTAGTTTAGGGACAGTGTCGTACAATGAGCAGTTCTTC.

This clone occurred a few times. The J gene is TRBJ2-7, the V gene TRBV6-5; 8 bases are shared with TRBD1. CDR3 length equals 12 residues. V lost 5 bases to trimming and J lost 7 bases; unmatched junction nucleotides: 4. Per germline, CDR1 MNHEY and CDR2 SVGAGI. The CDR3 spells CASSRTGREQYF. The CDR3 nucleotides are TGTGCCAGCAGTCGGACAGGGCGGGAGCAGTACTTC.